The sequence of this T cell receptor (beta chain) was determined in a study of T cell repertoires in cytomegalovirus infection. TCRdb re-called the reads through MiXCR, storing one row per CDR3 protein. The table includes more than 650,000 distinct CDR3 sequences, approximately 34% detected once. In the case of this clonotype: Its specificity is not known.

Whole-study results and caveats: Across the ex vivo response, the dominant clonotypes were HLA-C-restricted CMV-specific TCR beta clonotypes.

The CDR3 runs 14 residues. V shed 1 base and J shed 9 bases, with 14 bases lying between them. CDR1 and CDR2 from the germline V gene are SGHDT and YYEEEE. This sequence joins TRBV5-6 and TRBJ1-5; D remains ambiguous. The sequencing sample was made of PBMCs. This TCR came from a human donor in good health (CMV status not recorded). Some clones in this sample may be carry-over from other donors' samples. The CDR3 DNA reads TGTGCCAGCAGCTTGTTGTCAGGAGGAATGCCCCAGCATTTT. It translates to CASSLLSGGMPQHF.